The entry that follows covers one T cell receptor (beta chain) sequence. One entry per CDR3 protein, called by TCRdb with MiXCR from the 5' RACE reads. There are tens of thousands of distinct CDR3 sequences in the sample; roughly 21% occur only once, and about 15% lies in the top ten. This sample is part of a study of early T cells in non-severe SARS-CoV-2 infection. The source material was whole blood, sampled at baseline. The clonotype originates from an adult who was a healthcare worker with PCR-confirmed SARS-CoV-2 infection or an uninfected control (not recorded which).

The CDR3 DNA sequence: TGCAGCGTTGGACTAGCGGCGAACACCGGGGAGCTGTTTTTT. It yields the protein CSVGLAANTGELFF. The chain joins TRBV29-1 to TRBJ2-2; TRBD2 matches at 9 bases. Germline CDR1 and CDR2: SQVTM and ANQGSEA. The CDR3 contains 14 residues. Germline trimming cut 4 bases from V and 0 bases from J; bases unmatched to any gene: 0.